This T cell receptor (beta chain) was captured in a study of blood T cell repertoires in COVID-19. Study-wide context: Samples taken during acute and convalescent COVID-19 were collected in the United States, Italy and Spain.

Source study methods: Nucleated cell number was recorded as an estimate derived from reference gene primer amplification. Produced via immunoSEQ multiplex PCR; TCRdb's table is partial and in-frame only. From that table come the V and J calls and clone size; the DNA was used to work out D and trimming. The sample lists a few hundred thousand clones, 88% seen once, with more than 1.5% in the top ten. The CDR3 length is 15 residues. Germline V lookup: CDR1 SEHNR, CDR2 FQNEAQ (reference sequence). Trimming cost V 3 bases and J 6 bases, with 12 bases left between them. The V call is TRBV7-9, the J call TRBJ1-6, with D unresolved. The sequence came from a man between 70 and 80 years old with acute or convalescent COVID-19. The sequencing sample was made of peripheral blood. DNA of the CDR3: TGTGCCAGCAGCTTGAACAGCAACACTAATTCACCCCTCCACTTT. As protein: CASSLNSNTNSPLHF.